The present entry profiles one T cell receptor (beta chain) with its context. Antigen unknown. The data stem from a study of post-analysis software for immune sequencing data. CDR1 DFQATT and CDR2 SNEGSKA come from the germline V gene (reference sequence). This CDR3 region has 15 residues. J lost 4 bases, V lost 3 bases, and 11 bases had no gene match. Study-level findings and limits: TRBV5-6, TRBV5-1 and TRBV20-1 belonged to a set of a handful of TRBV segments that were more frequent in patients than controls.

Unique molecular identifiers had been added to the TCR beta cDNA libraries. Using its own MiXCR run on the PCR reads, TCRdb lists one record per CDR3 protein. This table holds about 460,000 distinct CDR3 sequences, under 55% found once. The sequence derives from a girl aged 5 to 17 with multiple sclerosis. The chain combines TRBV20-1 with TRBJ2-7; the match to TRBD2 covers 8 bases. The sample consisted of blood. The CDR3 nucleotides are TGCAGTGCTAGCTCAAAGCGGGAGACCCTATACGAGCAGTACTTC. It codes for CSASSKRETLYEQYF.